This T cell receptor beta chain stems from a study of shared clonotypes between healthy human individuals. Produced via immunoSEQ multiplex PCR; TCRdb's table is partial and in-frame only. The table lists around 2,000,000 clones, less than 95% of them singletons. Naive CD8 isolation took CD45RO-negative cells positively selected for CCR7 and excluded terminally differentiated effector memory CD45RA+ cells. Unmatched junction bases numbered 5, after V lost 5 bases and J lost 6 bases. CDR3 length: 14 residues. Germline CDR1 reads MNHEY; CDR2 reads SVGAGI. J is TRBJ2-7 and V is TRBV6-5; 12 bases align to TRBD2. The specimen sequenced was naive CD8+ T cells sorted from blood. This clonotype was obtained from a man between 18 and 29 years old in good health. The CDR3 region has the DNA TGTGCCAGCAGTGTGACTAGCGGGAGCTCCGAGCAGTACTTC. Protein: CASSVTSGSSEQYF.